Presented here are 17 T cell receptor beta chains from one specimen sequenced in a study of cytomegalovirus exposure and HLA in healthy donors (dated by TCRdb to the late 2010s). The protocol used for the library was the immunoSEQ multiplex PCR assay. TCRdb provides this immuneACCESS table in a form limited to in-frame rearrangements. Some clones are lacking; in checked studies, under half of them reflect an unresolved V gene, and why the rest are absent is not known. In all, the sample holds roughly 150,000 clones, and approximately 84% of those were seen once. Roughly a tenth of the sample comes from the top ten. Sequencing was carried out using PBMCs. Every receptor here comes from a man aged 30-40 years in good health and CMV-seropositive.

The chain employs TRBV28 and TRBJ2-7, with D possibly TRBD1 on 5 matching bases. The V and J ends lost 10 bases and 6 bases respectively, with 19 bases between them. In germline, CDR1 is MDHEN, CDR2 SYDVKM. CDR3 length: 13 residues. The CDR3 reads CATERQGSGEQYF. The DNA for the CDR3 is TGTGCCACCGAGAGGCAGGGCTCGGGCGAGCAGTACTTC.

This sequence joins TRBV30 and TRBJ2-1, with 10 bases lining up with TRBD2. In germline, CDR1 is GTSNPN, CDR2 SVGIG (reference sequence). V dropped 0 bases and J dropped 12; count of bases not matched to a gene: 5. This CDR3 has 13 amino acids. The CDR3 sequence is CAWSVSGGDRQFF. The CDR3 bases are TGTGCCTGGAGTGTAAGCGGGGGGGACAGGCAGTTCTTC.

The chain employs TRBV5-1 and TRBJ1-6, with D perhaps TRBD1 (5 bases). The CDR3 spans 15 residues. The V end lost 1 base, the J end lost 10 bases, and 15 bases lay between the germline ends. Looked up from germline, CDR1 is SGHRS and CDR2 is YFSETQ. Written as DNA, the CDR3 is TGCGCCAGCAGCTTGTTCGGGGGACCAGGGTCACCCCTCCACTTT. It codes for CASSLFGGPGSPLHF.

This clone showed up just once. The rearrangement uses TRBV6-7 and TRBJ2-1; tentative D call: TRBD1 (5 bases). TRBV6-7 has ORF status, its function being uncertain. Trimming pared 5 bases from V and 8 bases from J, leaving 25 bases between. This CDR3 contains 17 residues. The CDR3 here is CASSSPPYGEGVDEQFF. CDR3 coding DNA: TGTGCCAGCAGTAGCCCCCCTTATGGGGAAGGGGTGGATGAGCAGTTCTTC.

The rearrangement uses TRBV28 and TRBJ2-1; weak D call: TRBD2 (6 bases). CDR1 is MDHEN, CDR2 SYDVKM, per germline. This CDR3 is built from 15 residues. Trimming pared 5 bases from V and 7 bases from J, leaving 18 bases between. The CDR3 DNA sequence: TGTGCCAGCAGTGTCGCGGGATGGCTTAATAATGAGCAGTTCTTC. Amino acid sequence: CASSVAGWLNNEQFF.

The chain combines TRBV29-1 with TRBJ1-3, with 9 positions matching TRBD1. The length of the CDR3 is 15 residues. Per germline, CDR1 SQVTM and CDR2 ANQGSEA. J was trimmed by 4 bases and V by 3 bases; bases with no gene match: 7. The chain's CDR3 is CSVDEGDRDGNTIYF. The CDR3 bases are TGCAGCGTTGACGAGGGGGACAGGGACGGAAACACCATATATTTT.

J is TRBJ1-2 and V is TRBV11-1; no clear D gene. The CDR3 extends over 13 amino acids. The germline V gene has CDR1 SGHAT and CDR2 FQDESV (reference sequence). The germline V and J ends were trimmed by 3 bases and 4 bases, with 9 bases remaining between them. The CDR3 DNA is TGTGCCAGCAGCTTGGAGGGTTTCTATGGCTACACCTTC. It translates to CASSLEGFYGYTF.

This clone appeared a single time. The chain recombines TRBV11-1 with TRBJ1-2; 8 nucleotides align to TRBD1. CDR1 is SGHAT and CDR2 is FQDESV in the germline V gene (reference sequence). The CDR3 has 14 amino acids. V lost 5 bases and J lost 5; bases outside the gene matches: 7. The CDR3, as DNA: TGTGCCAGCAGCGCCAAGGGACAGGCTTATGGCTACACCTTC. This codes for CASSAKGQAYGYTF.

This clone occurred a few times. V and J are TRBV30 and TRBJ2-3, with D possibly TRBD2 on 6 matching bases. V was shortened by 0 bases and J by 4 bases, with 8 bases between the two germline ends. The CDR3 has 13 residues. Germline V gene lookup returns CDR1 GTSNPN and CDR2 SVGIG (reference sequence). The CDR3 protein is CAWSVRRADTQYF. The CDR3 DNA reads TGTGCCTGGAGTGTACGGAGGGCAGATACGCAGTATTTT.

The sample holds one count of this clone. The rearrangement uses TRBV6-5 and TRBJ1-1; tentative D call: TRBD1 (6 bases). The ends were cut back, 8 bases at V and 4 bases at J, with 17 bases in the middle. Germline V lookup: CDR1 MNHEY, CDR2 SVGAGI. The CDR3 is 14 amino acids. The CDR3 DNA follows: TGTGCCAGCGCCGAACAGGGAAAGGCCACTGAAGCTTTCTTT. Protein product: CASAEQGKATEAFF.

This clone was detected only a few times. The J gene is TRBJ1-2, the V gene TRBV7-1; tentatively, D is TRBD1 (5 bases). TRBV7-1 is an ORF, with its function uncertain. The CDR3 runs 15 residues. Trimming left V 4 bases short and J 5 bases short, with 17 bases between. CDR3 sequence reads: CASSLFWRGRYGYTF. The CDR3 coding sequence is TGTGCCAGCAGCTTATTTTGGAGGGGACGGTATGGCTACACCTTC.

A single count supports this clone. The chain has TRBV6-6 and TRBJ1-2; D gene uncertain. V lost 6 bases and J 8 bases, leaving 16 bases between the germline ends. Germline lookup yields CDR1 MNHNY and CDR2 SVGAGI (reference sequence). CDR3 length equals 13 residues. The CDR3 sequence is CASSLEEASGYTF. DNA of the CDR3: TGTGCCAGCAGCCTCGAGGAGGCGTCGGGCTACACCTTC.

The table lists this clone with a count of one. This chain's CDR3 is CASSPRLQSYEQYF. The CDR3 bases are TGTGCCAGCAGCCCTCGACTACAGTCCTACGAGCAGTACTTC. The chain carries TRBV7-2 and TRBJ2-7; the D gene is possibly TRBD2 (5 bases). Trimming pared 5 bases from V and 1 base from J, leaving 12 bases between. This CDR3 region has 14 residues. Germline CDR1 reads SGHTA; CDR2 reads FQGNSA.

This chain uses TRBV2 with TRBJ2-7, with 9 bases lining up with TRBD2. This CDR3 has 16 residues. CDR1 and CDR2 (germline): SNHLY, FYNNEI. With V trimmed by 7 bases and J by 9 bases, 19 bases remained unmatched. CDR3 amino acids: CASIWRGLAGIPRQYF. The CDR3 DNA follows: TGTGCCAGCATTTGGAGAGGGCTAGCGGGGATCCCCCGGCAGTACTTC.

The J gene is TRBJ2-7, the V gene TRBV29-1; 8 nucleotides match TRBD1. Germline values: CDR1 SQVTM, CDR2 ANQGSEA. The length of the CDR3 is 14 residues. The V and J ends lost 6 bases and 2 bases, in that order; junction bases with no gene match: 9. The CDR3 loop is CSVGAGTGTYEQYF. For the CDR3, the DNA is TGCAGCGTCGGCGCCGGGACAGGCACCTACGAGCAGTACTTC.

This clone has just one count. The rearrangement uses TRBV18 and TRBJ1-5, with D hard to call. Germline V gene data show CDR1 as KGHSH and CDR2 as LQKENI. This CDR3 has 14 residues. V was cut by 9 bases and J by 0 bases, with 12 bases left in between. The CDR3 region has the DNA TGTGCCAGTAACGACGGGTATAGCAATCAGCCCCAGCATTTT. Translating gives CASNDGYSNQPQHF.

The V call is TRBV6-5, the J call TRBJ1-2; tentative D call: TRBD1 (5 bases). Germline CDR1 and CDR2: MNHEY and SVGAGI. Trimming stripped 8 bases from V and 3 bases from J, with 13 bases between. The CDR3 sequence is 13 residues long. The CDR3 spells CASPTDKDYGYTF. CDR3 bases: TGTGCCAGCCCGACAGATAAAGACTATGGCTACACCTTC.